The source of this TCR beta chain is a study of naive and memory T cell subsets. Study results and limitations: There was no ground truth to check naive and memory subset results. From naive to CM, EM and EMRA, diversity decreased and Gini increased. Especially in CD8 cells, naive repertoires contained a few larger clonotypes, possibly CD45RA-re-expressing memory cells.

Two oligonucleotides, mixed equimolar, formed the beta constant-region primer covering TRBC1 and TRBC2. Nested alpha and beta constant-region primers with the SP2 primer drove four PCR rounds on ligated cDNA. TCRdb re-analysed the UMI-ligation and nested PCR reads in MiXCR, keeping a single row per CDR3 protein. Here the sample spans tens of thousands of distinct CDR3 sequences, around 11% being singletons. Notes on this clonotype: The antigen remains undetermined.

Specimen: naive CD4+ T cells from blood. This clonotype was sampled from a human donor in good health.

The CDR3 spells CASSQLNSYEQYF. In DNA, the CDR3 is TGTGCCAGCAGCCAACTTAATTCCTACGAGCAGTACTTC. This chain links TRBV7-2 with TRBJ2-7; D is undetermined. V lost 5 bases and J lost 1, with 9 bases in between. The germline V gene encodes CDR1 SGHTA and CDR2 FQGNSA. This CDR3 comprises 13 residues.